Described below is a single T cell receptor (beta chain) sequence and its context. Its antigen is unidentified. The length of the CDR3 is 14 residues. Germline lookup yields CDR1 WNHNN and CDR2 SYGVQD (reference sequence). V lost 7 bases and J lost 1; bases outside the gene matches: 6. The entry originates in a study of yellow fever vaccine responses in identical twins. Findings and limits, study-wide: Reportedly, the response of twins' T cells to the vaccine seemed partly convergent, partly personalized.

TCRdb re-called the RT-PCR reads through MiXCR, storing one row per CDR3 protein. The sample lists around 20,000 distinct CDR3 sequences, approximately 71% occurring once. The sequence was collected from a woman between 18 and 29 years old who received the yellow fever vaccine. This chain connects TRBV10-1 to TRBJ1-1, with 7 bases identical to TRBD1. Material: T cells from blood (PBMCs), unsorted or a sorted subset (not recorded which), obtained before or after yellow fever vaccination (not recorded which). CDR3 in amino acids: CASNTGAGNTEAFF. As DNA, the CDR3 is TGCGCCAGCAATACAGGGGCCGGGAACACTGAAGCTTTCTTT.